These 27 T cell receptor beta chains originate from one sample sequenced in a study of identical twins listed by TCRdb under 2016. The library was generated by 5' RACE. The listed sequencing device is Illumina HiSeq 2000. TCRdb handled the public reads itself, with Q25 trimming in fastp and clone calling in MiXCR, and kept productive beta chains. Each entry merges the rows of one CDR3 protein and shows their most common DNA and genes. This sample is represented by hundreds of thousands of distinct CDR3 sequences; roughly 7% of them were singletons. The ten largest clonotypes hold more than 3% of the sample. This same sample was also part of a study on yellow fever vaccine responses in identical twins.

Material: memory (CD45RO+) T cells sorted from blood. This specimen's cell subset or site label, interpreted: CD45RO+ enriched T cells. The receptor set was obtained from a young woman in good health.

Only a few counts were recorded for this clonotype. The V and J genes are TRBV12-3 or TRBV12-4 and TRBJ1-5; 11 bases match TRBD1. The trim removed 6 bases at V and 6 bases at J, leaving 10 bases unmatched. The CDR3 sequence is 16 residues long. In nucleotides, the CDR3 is TGTGCCAGCAGAGAGACAGGACAGGGGGCCATTCAGCCCCAGCATTTT. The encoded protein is CASRETGQGAIQPQHF.

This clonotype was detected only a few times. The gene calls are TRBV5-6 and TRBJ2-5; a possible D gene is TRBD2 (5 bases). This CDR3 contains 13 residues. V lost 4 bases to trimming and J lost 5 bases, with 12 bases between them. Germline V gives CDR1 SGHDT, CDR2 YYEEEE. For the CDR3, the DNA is TGTGCCAGCAGCAAGTCCCCGGGGGAGACCCAGTACTTC. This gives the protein CASSKSPGETQYF.

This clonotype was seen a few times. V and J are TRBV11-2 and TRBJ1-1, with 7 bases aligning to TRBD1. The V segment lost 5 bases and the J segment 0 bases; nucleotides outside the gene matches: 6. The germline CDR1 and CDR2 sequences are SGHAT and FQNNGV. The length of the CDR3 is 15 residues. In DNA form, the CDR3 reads TGTGCCAGCAGCCGGGCAGGGGGATTGAACACTGAAGCTTTCTTT. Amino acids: CASSRAGGLNTEAFF.

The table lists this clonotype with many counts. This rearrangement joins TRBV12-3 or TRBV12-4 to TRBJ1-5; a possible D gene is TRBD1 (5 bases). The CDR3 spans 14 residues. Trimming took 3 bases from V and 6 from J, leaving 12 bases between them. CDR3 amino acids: CASSFSPGTQPQHF. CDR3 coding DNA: TGTGCCAGCAGTTTCTCGCCAGGGACTCAGCCCCAGCATTTT.

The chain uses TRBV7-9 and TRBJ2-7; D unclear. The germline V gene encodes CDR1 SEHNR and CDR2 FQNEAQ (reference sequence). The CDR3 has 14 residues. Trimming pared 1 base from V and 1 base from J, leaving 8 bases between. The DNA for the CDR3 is TGTGCCAGCAGCTTAGATCCGACATCCTACGAGCAGTACGTC. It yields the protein CASSLDPTSYEQYV.

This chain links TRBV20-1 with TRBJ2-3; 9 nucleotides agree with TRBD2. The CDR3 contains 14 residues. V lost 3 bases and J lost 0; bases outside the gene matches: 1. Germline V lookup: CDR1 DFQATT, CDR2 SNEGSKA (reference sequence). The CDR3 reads CSASSGGSTDTQYF. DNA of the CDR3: TGCAGTGCTAGTAGCGGGGGAAGCACAGATACGCAGTATTTT.

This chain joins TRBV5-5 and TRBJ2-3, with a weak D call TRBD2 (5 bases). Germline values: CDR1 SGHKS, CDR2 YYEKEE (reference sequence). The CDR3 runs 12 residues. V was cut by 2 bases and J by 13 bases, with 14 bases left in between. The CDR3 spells CASSLGGGREYF. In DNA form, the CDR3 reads TGTGCCAGCAGCTTAGGAGGAGGTCGAGAGTATTTT. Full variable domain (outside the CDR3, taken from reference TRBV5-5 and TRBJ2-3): DAGVTQSPTHLIKTRGQQVTLRCSPISGHKSVSWYQQVLGQGPQFIFQYYEKEERGRGNFPDRFSARQFPNYSSELNVNALLLGDSALYLCASSLGGGREYFGPGTRLTVL.

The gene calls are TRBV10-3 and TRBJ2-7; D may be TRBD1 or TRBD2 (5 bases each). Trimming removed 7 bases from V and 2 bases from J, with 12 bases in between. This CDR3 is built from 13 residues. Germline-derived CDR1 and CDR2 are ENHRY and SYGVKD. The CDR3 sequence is CAIKGTETYEQYF. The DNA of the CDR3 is TGTGCCATCAAGGGGACGGAGACCTACGAGCAGTACTTC.

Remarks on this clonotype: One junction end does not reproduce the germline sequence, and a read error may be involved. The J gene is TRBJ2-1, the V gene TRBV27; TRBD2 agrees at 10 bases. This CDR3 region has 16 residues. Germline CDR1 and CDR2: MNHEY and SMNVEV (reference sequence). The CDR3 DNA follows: TGTGCCAGCAGTTCCCGCAGCGGGAGGGACTACAATGAGCAGCTCTTC. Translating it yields CASSSRSGRDYNEQLF.

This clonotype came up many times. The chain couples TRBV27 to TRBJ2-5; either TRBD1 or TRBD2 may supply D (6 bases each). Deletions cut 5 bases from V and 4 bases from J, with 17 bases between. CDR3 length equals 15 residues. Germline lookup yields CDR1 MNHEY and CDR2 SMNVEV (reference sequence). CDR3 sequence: CASSPSGASGETQYF. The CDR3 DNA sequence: TGTGCCAGCAGTCCATCGGGGGCCTCCGGAGAGACCCAGTACTTC.

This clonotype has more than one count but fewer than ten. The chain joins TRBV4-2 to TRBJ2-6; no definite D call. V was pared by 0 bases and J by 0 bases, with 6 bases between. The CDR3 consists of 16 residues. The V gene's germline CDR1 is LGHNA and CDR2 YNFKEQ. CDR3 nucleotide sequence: TGTGCCAGCAGCCAAGATAGGTCCTCTGGGGCCAACGTCCTGACTTTC. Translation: CASSQDRSSGANVLTF.

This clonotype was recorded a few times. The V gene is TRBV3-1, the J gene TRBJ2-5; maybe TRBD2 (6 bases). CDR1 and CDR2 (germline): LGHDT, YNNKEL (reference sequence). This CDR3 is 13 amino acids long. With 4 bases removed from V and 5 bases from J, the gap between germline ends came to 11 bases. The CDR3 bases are TGTGCCAGCAGCCGAGGAGGGACGGAGACCCAGTACTTC. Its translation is CASSRGGTETQYF.

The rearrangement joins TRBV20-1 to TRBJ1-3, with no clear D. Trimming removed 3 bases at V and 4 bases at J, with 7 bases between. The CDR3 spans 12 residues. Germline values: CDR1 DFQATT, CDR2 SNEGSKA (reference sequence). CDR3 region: CSASPGGNTIYF. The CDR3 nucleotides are TGCAGTGCTAGTCCAGGAGGAAACACCATATATTTT.

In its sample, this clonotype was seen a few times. As DNA, the CDR3 is TGTGCCACCAGTGATTTGCAAGGACAAGACACCGGGGAGCTGTTTTTT. As protein: CATSDLQGQDTGELFF. The rearrangement links TRBV24-1 to TRBJ2-2, with D possibly TRBD1 on 5 matching bases. From germline, CDR1 is KGHDR and CDR2 SFDVKD. V was cut by 0 bases and J by 3 bases, with 10 bases left in between. The CDR3 loop spans 16 amino acids.

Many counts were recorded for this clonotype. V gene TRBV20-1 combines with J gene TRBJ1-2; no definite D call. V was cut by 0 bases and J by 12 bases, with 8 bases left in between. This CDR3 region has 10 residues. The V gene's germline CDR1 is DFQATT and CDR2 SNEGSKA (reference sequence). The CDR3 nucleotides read TGCAGTGCTAGAGACGCCAGCCACACCTTC. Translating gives CSARDASHTF.

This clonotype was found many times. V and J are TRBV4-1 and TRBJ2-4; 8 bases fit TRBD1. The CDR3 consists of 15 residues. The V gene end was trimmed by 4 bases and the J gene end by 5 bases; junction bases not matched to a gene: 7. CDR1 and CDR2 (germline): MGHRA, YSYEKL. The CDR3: CASSRGWTGQNIQYF. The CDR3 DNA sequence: TGCGCCAGCAGCCGGGGGTGGACAGGGCAAAACATTCAGTACTTC.

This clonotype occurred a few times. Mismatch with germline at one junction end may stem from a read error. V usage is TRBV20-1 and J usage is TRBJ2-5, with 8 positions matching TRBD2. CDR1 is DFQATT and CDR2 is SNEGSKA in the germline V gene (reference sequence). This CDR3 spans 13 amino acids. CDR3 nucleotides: TGCAGTGCTAGAGGACTCAGCGGGGGCCCTGGGGTCTTC. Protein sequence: CSARGLSGGPGVF.

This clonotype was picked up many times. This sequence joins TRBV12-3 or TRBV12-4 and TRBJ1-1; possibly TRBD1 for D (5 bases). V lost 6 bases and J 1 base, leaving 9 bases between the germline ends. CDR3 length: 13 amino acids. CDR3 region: CASRPQGNTEAFF. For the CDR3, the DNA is TGTGCCAGCAGACCTCAGGGGAACACTGAAGCTTTCTTT.

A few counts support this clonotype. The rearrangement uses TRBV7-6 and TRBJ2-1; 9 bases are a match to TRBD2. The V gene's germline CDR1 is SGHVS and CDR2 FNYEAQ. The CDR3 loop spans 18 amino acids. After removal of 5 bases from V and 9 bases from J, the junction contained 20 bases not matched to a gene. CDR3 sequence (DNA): TGTGCCAGCAGCCCACGGCTACGGGTAGCGGGGGAAACGGGTGAGCAGTTCTTC. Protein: CASSPRLRVAGETGEQFF.

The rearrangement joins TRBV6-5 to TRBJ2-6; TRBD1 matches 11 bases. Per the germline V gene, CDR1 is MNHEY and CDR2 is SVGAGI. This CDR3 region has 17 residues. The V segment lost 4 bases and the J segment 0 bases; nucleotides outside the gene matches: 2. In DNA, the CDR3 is TGTGCCAGCAGTTGGGGGACAGGGGGCTCTGGGGCCAACGTCCTGACTTTC. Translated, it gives CASSWGTGGSGANVLTF.

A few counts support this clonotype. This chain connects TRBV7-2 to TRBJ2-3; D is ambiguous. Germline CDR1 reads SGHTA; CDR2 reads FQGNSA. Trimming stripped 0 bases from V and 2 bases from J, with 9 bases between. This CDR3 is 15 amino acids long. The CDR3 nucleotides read TGTGCCAGCAGCTTAGCGCAGGACCCCACAGATACGCAGTATTTT. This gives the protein CASSLAQDPTDTQYF.

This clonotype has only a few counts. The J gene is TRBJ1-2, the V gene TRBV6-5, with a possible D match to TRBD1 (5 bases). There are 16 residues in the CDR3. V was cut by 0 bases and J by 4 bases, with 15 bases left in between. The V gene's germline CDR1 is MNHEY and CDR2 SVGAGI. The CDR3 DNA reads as TGTGCCAGCAGTTACTCGGGGGTGGCGGGAGGCTATGGCTACACCTTC. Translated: CASSYSGVAGGYGYTF.

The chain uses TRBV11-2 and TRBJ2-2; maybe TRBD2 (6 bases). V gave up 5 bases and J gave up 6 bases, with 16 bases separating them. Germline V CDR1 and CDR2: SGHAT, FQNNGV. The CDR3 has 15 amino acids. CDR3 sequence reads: CASSPGDRSAGELFF. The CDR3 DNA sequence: TGTGCCAGCAGCCCGGGGGACCGTTCGGCCGGGGAGCTGTTTTTT.

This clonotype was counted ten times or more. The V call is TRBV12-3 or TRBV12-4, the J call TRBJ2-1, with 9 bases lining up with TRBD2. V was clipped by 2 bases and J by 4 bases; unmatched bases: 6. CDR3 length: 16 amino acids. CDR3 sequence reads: CASSLFSGSTYNEQFF. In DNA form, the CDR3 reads TGTGCCAGCAGTTTATTTAGCGGGAGCACGTACAATGAGCAGTTCTTC.

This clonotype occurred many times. CDR3 coding DNA: TGTGCCAGCAGTTTAGAATGGGACGGCGGGAGTTCCTACGAGCAGTACTTC. It is translated as CASSLEWDGGSSYEQYF. This chain joins TRBV12-3 or TRBV12-4 and TRBJ2-7; TRBD2 agrees at 7 bases. This CDR3 spans 17 amino acids. After removal of 1 base from V and 1 base from J, the junction contained 10 bases not matched to a gene.

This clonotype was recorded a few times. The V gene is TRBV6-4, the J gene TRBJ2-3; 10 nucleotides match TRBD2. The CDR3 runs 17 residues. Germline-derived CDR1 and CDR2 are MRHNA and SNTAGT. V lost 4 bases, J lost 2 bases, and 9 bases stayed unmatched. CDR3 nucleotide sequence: TGTGCCAGCAGTGGAGGGGAGAGCGGGGGGGCCACAGATACGCAGTATTTT. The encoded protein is CASSGGESGGATDTQYF.

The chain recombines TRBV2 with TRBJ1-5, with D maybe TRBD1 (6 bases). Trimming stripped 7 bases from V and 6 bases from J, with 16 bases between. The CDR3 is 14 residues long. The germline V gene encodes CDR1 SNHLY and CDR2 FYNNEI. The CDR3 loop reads CASNWGGAGQPQHF. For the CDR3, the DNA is TGTGCCAGCAATTGGGGGGGCGCAGGTCAGCCCCAGCATTTT.